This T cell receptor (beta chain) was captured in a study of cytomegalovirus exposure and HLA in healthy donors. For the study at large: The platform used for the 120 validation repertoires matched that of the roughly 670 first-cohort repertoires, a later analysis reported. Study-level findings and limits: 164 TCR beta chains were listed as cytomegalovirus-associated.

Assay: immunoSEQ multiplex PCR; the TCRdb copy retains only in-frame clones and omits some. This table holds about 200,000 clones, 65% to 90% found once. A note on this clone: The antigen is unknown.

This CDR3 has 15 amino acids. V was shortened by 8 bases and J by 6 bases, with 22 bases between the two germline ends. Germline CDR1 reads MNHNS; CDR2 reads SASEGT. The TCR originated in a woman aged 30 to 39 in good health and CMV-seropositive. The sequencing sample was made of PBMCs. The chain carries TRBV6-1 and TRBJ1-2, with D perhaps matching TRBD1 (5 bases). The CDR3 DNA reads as TGTGCCAGCTGGTGGGGCAGGGAACGATCGGATGGCTACACCTTC. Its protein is CASWWGRERSDGYTF.